These T cell receptor beta chains were read from a single sample in a study of shared clonotypes between healthy human individuals. Assay used: immunoSEQ multiplex PCR; TCRdb lists only in-frame clones, some missing. Among some 680,000 clones listed, around 73% were seen once. Material for sequencing was memory CD4+ T cells sorted from blood. All receptors derive from a woman younger than 45 in good health. The CDR3 runs from the conserved cysteine through the conserved F or W. Some rows mark clone size as missing; the rest say once, few, many or name a class of expanded clone.

CDR3 length	V gene	J gene	clone size	CDR3 protein
15	TRBV15	TRBJ1-3	NA	CATSRDVGPGNTIYF
14	TRBV5-5	TRBJ1-2	once	CASSFSGTNYGYTF
15	TRBV5-1	TRBJ2-2	NA	CASRATGVGTGELFF
15	TRBV6-6	TRBJ2-7	NA	CASSYGQGAVYEQYF
15	TRBV19	TRBJ2-3	NA	CASSILADRTDTQYF
16	TRBV5-1	TRBJ2-5	few	CASSFSSGQGQETQYF
14	TRBV5-1	TRBJ2-2	NA	CASTRTPNTGELFF
14	TRBV2	TRBJ1-4	NA	CASRGTAANEKLFF
17	TRBV19	TRBJ2-1	NA	CASSTGPQGTSYNEQFF
15	TRBV2	TRBJ1-4	once	CASSDRDSWDEKLFF
14	TRBV30	TRBJ1-2	few	CAWKAWGGVYGYTF
17	TRBV14	TRBJ2-7	NA	CASSLRSQGLKTYEQYF
14	TRBV11-3	TRBJ2-4	once	CASSPTGGHDIQYF
13	TRBV5-8	TRBJ1-3	many	CASTRPSGNTIYF
15	TRBV7-2	TRBJ2-3	NA	CASRDTSGRADTQYF
16	TRBV7-9	TRBJ1-2	NA	CASSPYGQGVIYGYTF
16	TRBV7-9	TRBJ2-7	NA	CASSLDLGQGLYEQYF
14	TRBV28	TRBJ2-5	NA	CASSSAGVSETQYF
13	TRBV2	TRBJ1-5	NA	CASDFSGDQPQHF
14	TRBV18	TRBJ2-7	once	CASSPGTGSLEQYF
14	TRBV7-8	TRBJ2-5	NA	CASSLASQGETQYF
17	TRBV7-6	TRBJ1-3	NA	CASSLNAGGLTGNTIYF
14	TRBV19	TRBJ1-3	NA	CASSHRESGNTIYF
15	TRBV7-2	TRBJ2-1	once	CASSRNVLVYNEQFF
13	TRBV28	TRBJ1-2	NA	CASSPQRVYGYTF
14	TRBV5-1	TRBJ2-3	NA	CASTTGGPEDTQYF
14	TRBV27	TRBJ1-4	once	CASSLAGVNEKLFF
16	TRBV5-6	TRBJ1-3	NA	CASSFSGTGGRNTIYF
11	TRBV2	TRBJ2-7	NA	CASRGHYEQYF
16	TRBV7-8	TRBJ1-5	NA	CASSQRYGYSNQPQHF
16	TRBV27	TRBJ1-5	NA	CASSLSGGGENQPQHF
15	TRBV18	TRBJ2-7	NA	CASSPPVGGPVEQYF
16	TRBV28	TRBJ2-5	NA	CASSLIGRALGETQYF
13	TRBV11-3	TRBJ2-7	NA	CASSFIAAYEQYF
16	TRBV4-1	TRBJ2-7	NA	CASSQVPGQGSYEQYF
15	TRBV5-4	TRBJ1-3	NA	CASSLTGGEGNTIYF
15	TRBV5-6	TRBJ2-3	NA	CASSLAGVLTDTQYF
15	TRBV6-1	TRBJ2-7	NA	CASSGSGVGSYEQYF
14	TRBV15	TRBJ1-4	NA	CATSRGPGYEKLFF
11	TRBV20-1	TRBJ2-5	NA	CSASHRETQYF